This TCR beta chain was observed in a study of CD8 T cells in Susac syndrome. About 0.5 to 1 ug RNA was reverse transcribed with random hexamers. Amplification of TCR beta CDR3 across 54 Vbeta and 13 Jbeta was performed with immunoSEQ multiplex PCR. TCRdb reprocessed the immunoSEQ multiplex PCR reads with MiXCR, giving one entry per CDR3 protein. The top ten clones hold roughly 0.097% of a sample with about 180,000 distinct CDR3 sequences, over 85% of them seen once. CD8+ and CD4+ T cells circulating in blood were sequenced for TCR beta. Trimming removed 2 bases from V and 0 bases from J, with 5 bases in between. This CDR3 has 15 amino acids.

The chain combines TRBV12-3 or TRBV12-4 with TRBJ2-6; no reliable D call. The sequence derives from a human donor with multiple sclerosis. Sequenced input: CD4+ T cells from PBMCs. The CDR3 DNA reads as TGTGCCAGCAGTTTACGGACCTCTGGGGCCAACGTCCTGACTTTC. Residues: CASSLRTSGANVLTF.